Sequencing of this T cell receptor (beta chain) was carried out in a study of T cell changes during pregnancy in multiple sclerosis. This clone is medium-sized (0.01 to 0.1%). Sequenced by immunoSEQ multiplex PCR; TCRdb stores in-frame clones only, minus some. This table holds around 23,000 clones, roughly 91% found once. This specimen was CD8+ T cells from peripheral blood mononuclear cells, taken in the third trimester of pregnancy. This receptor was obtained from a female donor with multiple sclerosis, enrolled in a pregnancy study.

As DNA, the CDR3 is TGTGCCAGCAGCGTAGCTTATAGGACAGCGAACACCGGGGAGCTGTTTTTT. It codes for CASSVAYRTANTGELFF. This chain uses TRBV9 with TRBJ2-2; D is possibly TRBD1 (6 bases). Germline V gene sequence: CDR1 SGDLS, CDR2 YYNGEE. The CDR3 spans 17 residues. Trimming cost V 0 bases and J 0 bases, with 12 bases left between them.